This T cell receptor (beta chain) originates from a study of early T cells in non-severe SARS-CoV-2 infection. About the research overall: With bulk RNA from unsorted whole blood as input, sequencing yielded unpaired chains. General study results and limits: Matching against VDJdb likely underestimated virus-specific expansions, favoring anti-spike CD8.

The sample holds many counts of this clonotype. No antigen is known for it. V dropped 2 bases and J dropped 3 bases, with 1 base sitting between them. Germline V lookup: CDR1 KGHSH, CDR2 LQKENI. CDR3 length: 11 residues. Attachment of unique molecular identifiers was made to individual cDNA molecules. TCRdb reanalysed the 5' RACE reads using MiXCR and keeps one entry per CDR3 protein. The repertoire consists of around 58,000 distinct CDR3 sequences, with under 15% occurring once and the leading ten covering approximately 11%. V is TRBV18 and J is TRBJ2-5; D is unresolved. The material was whole blood, obtained at baseline. The source of this sequence is an adult who was a healthcare worker with PCR-confirmed SARS-CoV-2 infection or an uninfected control (not recorded which). The CDR3 coding sequence is TGTGCCAGCTCACCAGAAGAGACCCAGTACTTC. Its protein is CASSPEETQYF.